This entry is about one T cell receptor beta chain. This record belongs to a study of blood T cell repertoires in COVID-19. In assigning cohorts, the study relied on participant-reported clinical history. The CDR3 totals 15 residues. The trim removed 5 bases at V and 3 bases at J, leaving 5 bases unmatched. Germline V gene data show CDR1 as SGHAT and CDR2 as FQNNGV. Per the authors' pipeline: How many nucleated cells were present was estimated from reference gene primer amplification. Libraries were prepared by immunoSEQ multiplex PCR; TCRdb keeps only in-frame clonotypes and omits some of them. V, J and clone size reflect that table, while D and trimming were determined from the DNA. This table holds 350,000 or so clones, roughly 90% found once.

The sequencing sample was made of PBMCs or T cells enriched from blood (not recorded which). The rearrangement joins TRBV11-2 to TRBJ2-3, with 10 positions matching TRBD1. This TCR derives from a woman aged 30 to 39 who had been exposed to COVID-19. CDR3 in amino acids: CASSDRGPVTDTQYF. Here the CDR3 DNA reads TGTGCCAGCAGCGACAGGGGGCCGGTTACAGATACGCAGTATTTT. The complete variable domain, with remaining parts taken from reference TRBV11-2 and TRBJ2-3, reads EAGVAQSPRYKIIEKRQSVAFWCNPISGHATLYWYQQILGQGPKLLIQFQNNGVVDDSQLPKDRFSAERLKGVDSTLKIQPAKLEDSAVYLCASSDRGPVTDTQYFGPGTRLTVL.